The clone carrying this T cell receptor (beta chain) was detected only once. Generated by immunoSEQ multiplex PCR, the TCRdb table keeps only in-frame clones and is missing some. The sample yields approximately 93,000 clones, around 88% seen once. This specimen comes from a study of blood T cell repertoires in COVID-19. Overall study: PBMCs, B-cell-depleted T cells, or T cells were the source of the cDNA or gDNA that made up the material.

The CDR3 has 17 residues. From germline, CDR1 is KGHSH and CDR2 LQKENI. V gave up 3 bases and J gave up 9 bases; unmatched junction bases: 13. The sequenced sample consisted of peripheral blood. This TCR came from a man between 50 and 59 years old with COVID-19, enrolled during active disease. This chain joins TRBV18 and TRBJ2-3; 12 bases fit TRBD2. The CDR3 protein is CASSPFGTSGSASTQYF. CDR3 in DNA: TGTGCCAGCTCACCCTTTGGGACTAGCGGGTCAGCCTCGACGCAGTATTTT.